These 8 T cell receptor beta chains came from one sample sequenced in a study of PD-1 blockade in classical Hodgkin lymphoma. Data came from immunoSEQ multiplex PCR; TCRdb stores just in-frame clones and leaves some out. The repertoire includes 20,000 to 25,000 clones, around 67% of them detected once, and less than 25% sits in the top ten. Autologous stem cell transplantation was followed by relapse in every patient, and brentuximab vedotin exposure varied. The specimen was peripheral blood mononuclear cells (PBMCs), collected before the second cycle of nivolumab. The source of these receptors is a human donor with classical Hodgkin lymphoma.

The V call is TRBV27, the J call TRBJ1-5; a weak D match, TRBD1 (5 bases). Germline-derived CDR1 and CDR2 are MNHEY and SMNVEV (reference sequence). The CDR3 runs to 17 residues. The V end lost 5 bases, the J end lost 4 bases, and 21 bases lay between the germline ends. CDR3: CASSPTGGEALNQPQHF. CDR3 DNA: TGTGCCAGCAGTCCTACCGGGGGAGAGGCGTTGAATCAGCCCCAGCATTTT.

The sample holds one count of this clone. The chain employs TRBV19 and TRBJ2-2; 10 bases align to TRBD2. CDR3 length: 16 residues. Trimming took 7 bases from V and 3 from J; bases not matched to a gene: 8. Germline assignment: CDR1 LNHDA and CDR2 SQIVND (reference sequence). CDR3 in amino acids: CASTKREGQDTGELFF. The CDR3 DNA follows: TGTGCCAGTACTAAGCGGGAGGGCCAGGACACCGGGGAGCTGTTTTTT.

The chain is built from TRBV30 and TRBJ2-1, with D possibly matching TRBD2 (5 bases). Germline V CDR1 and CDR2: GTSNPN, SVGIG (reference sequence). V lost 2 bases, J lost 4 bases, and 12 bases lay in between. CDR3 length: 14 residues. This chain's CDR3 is CAWSWSGVYNEQFF. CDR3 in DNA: TGTGCCTGGAGTTGGAGCGGAGTATACAATGAGCAGTTCTTC.

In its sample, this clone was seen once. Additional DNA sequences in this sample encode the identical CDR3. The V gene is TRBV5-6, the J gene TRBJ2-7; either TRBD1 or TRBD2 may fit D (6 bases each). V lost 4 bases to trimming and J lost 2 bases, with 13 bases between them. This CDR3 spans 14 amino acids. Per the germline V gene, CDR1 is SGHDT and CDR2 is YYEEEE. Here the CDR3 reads CASSIGGDTYEQYF. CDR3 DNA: TGTGCCAGCAGCATTGGAGGGGACACCTACGAGCAGTACTTC.

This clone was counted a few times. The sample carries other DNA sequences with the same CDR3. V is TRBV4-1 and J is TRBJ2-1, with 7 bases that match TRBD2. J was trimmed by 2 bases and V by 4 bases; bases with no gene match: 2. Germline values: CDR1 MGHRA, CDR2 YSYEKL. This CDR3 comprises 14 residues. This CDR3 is CASSPSGAYNEQFF. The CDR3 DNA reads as TGCGCCAGCAGCCCTAGCGGAGCCTACAATGAGCAGTTCTTC.

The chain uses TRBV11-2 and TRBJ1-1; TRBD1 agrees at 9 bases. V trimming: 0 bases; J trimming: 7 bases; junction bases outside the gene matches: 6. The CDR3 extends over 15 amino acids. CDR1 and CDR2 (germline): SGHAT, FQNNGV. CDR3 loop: CASSLEGDRDFEAFF. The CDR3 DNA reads TGTGCCAGCAGCTTAGAGGGGGACAGGGATTTTGAAGCTTTCTTT. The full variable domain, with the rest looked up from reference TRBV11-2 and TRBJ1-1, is EAGVAQSPRYKIIEKRQSVAFWCNPISGHATLYWYQQILGQGPKLLIQFQNNGVVDDSQLPKDRFSAERLKGVDSTLKIQPAKLEDSAVYLCASSLEGDRDFEAFFGQGTRLTVV.

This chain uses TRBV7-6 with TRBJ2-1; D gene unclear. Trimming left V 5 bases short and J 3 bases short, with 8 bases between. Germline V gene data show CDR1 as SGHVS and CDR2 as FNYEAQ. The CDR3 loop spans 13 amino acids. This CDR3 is CASSMSDYNEQFF. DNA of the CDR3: TGTGCCAGCAGCATGTCAGACTACAATGAGCAGTTCTTC.

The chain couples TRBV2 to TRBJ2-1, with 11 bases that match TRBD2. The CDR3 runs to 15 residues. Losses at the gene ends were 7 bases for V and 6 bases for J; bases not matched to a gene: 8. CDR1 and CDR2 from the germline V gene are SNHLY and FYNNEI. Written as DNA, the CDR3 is TGTGCCAGCACCGCATTACTAGCGGGAGTCAATGAGCAGTTCTTC. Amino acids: CASTALLAGVNEQFF.